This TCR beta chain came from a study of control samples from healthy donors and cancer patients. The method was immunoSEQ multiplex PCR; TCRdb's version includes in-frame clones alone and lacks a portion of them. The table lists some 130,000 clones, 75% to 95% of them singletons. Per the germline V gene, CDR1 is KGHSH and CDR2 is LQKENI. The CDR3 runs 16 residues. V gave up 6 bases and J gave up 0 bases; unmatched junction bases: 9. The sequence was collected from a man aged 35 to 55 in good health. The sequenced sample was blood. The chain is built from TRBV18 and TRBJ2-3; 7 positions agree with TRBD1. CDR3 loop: CASSLRGLGSTDTQYF. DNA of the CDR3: TGTGCCAGCTCCCTAAGGGGGCTCGGGAGCACAGATACGCAGTATTTT.